There are many counts of the clone carrying this T cell receptor beta chain. Its antigen is unknown. This entry belongs to a study of T cells after yellow fever vaccination. General study results and limits: Just a small share of clonotypes turned up in the CD4 compartment as well as the CD8 compartment. Sorted repertoires could include abundant contaminating clonotypes from bulk cells. Boosting was followed by the reappearance of most primary-vaccination clones (roughly 95% CD4, 85% to 90% CD8).

It was through 5'RACE template switching that TCR cDNA was made, with a universal primer site and UMIs added. TCRdb independently ran MiXCR on the 5' RACE reads; one entry per CDR3 protein. The sample carries 150,000 to 200,000 distinct CDR3 sequences, approximately 6.7% recorded once. The CDR3 has 17 residues. With 4 bases clipped from V and 6 bases from J, the junction kept 13 bases outside the gene matches. The V gene's germline CDR1 is SGHRS and CDR2 YFSETQ. V usage is TRBV5-1 and J usage is TRBJ2-2; 9 bases line up with TRBD2. Sequencing used CD4+ T cells sorted from PBMCs, obtained 5 to 6 days after the first yellow fever vaccination. This clonotype was obtained from a man aged 18-30 years who received the YFV17D yellow fever vaccine. The CDR3 nucleotides are TGCGCCAGCAGCGCCCGCCCTGGCGGGGGGGCTGCCGGGGAGCTGTTTTTT. It codes for CASSARPGGGAAGELFF.